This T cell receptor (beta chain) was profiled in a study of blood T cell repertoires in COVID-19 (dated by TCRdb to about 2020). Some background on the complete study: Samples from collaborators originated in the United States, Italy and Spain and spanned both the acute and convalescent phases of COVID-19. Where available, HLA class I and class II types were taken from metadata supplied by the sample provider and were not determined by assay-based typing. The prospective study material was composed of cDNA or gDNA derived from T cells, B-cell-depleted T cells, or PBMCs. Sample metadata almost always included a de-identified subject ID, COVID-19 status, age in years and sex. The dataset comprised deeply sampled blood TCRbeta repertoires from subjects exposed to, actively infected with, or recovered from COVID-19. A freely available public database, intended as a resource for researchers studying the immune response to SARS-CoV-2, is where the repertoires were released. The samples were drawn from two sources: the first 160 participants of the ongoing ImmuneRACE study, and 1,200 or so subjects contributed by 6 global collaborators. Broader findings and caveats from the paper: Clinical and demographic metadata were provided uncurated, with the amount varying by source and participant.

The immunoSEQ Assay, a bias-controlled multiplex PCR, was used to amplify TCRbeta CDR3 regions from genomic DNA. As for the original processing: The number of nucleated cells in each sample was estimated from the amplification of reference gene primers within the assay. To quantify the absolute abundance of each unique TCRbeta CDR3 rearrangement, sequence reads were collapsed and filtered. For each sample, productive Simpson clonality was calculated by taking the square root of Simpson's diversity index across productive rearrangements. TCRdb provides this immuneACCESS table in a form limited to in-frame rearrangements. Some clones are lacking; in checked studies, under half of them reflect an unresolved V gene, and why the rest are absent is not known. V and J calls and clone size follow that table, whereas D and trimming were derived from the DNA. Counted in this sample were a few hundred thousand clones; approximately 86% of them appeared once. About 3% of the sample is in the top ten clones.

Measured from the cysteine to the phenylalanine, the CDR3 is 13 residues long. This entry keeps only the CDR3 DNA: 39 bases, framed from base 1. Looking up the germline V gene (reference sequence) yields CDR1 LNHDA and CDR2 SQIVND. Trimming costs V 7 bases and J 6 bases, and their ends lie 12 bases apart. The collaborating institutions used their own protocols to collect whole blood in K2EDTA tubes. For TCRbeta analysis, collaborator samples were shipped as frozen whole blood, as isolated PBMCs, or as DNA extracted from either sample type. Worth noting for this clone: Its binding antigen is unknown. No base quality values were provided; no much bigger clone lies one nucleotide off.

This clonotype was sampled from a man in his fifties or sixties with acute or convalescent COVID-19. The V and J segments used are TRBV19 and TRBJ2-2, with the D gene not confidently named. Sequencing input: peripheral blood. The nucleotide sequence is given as TGTGCCAGTACCATACGAGTGCCCGGGGAGCTGTTTTTT. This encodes CASTIRVPGELFF.